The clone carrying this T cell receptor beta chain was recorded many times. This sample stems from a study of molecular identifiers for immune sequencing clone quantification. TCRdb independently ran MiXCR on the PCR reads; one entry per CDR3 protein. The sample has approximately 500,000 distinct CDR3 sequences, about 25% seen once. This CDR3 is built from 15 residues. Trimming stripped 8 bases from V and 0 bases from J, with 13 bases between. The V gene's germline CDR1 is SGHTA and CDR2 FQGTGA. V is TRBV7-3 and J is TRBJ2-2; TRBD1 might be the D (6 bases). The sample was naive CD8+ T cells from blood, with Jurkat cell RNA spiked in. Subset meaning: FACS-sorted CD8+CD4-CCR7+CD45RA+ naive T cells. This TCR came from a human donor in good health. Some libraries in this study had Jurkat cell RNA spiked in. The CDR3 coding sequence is TGTGCCAGCGCCTCAGGGACAACGAACACCGGGGAGCTGTTTTTT. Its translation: CASASGTTNTGELFF.